This entry features one T cell receptor (beta chain) sequence. The antigen it recognizes is unknown. No base quality information exists; no much larger clone differs at one position. Per the germline V gene, SGHRS is the CDR1 and YFSETQ is the CDR2. Compared with germline, V lacks 0 bases and J lacks 4 bases; bases without a gene match: 4. Counted from cysteine to phenylalanine, this CDR3 has 14 amino acids. The DNA shown is the 42-base CDR3, in frame from base 1. The data derive from a study of graft-versus-host responses after intestinal transplantation (dated by TCRdb to about 2021). Looking at the study overall: The transplants that recipients got were multivisceral, liver-intestinal, or isolated intestinal. A peak of at least 4% donor T cells among recipient peripheral blood mononuclear cells was the definition used for donor T cell macrochimerism. The cohort enrolled 24 intestinal transplant recipients, one of whom was a retransplant, and a few patients without pretransplant specimens were excluded. After intestinal transplantation, graft-versus-host and host-versus-graft alloreactive T cell clones in the graft, circulation and bone marrow were tracked using bulk TCR-beta CDR3 sequencing. Instead of going to the commercial service, samples from three later patients were sequenced in-house on an Illumina MiSeq and processed with MiXCR. Alloreactive clones were identified by sequencing pre-transplant mixed lymphocyte reaction products and comparing them with unstimulated pre-transplant donor and recipient T cells. Every recipient was given anti-thymocyte globulin induction, followed by 2 to 4 years of maintenance tacrolimus and steroids. Beyond this particular receptor, the publication reports: Conclusions were limited by the relatively low number and heterogeneity of intestinal transplant patients. Patients with donor T cell macrochimerism had high GvH to HvG T cell clonal ratios in their allografts. GvH clones were detected in recipient bone marrow, and some appeared earlier in ileal mucosa or blood, consistent with an intestinal mucosal origin. Early after transplant, peak levels of circulating GvH clones were associated with declines in HvG clones.

The library was built by means of the immunoSEQ multiplex PCR assay. For most patients, genomic DNA was isolated with the Qiagen DNeasy Blood and Tissue Kit and sent frozen to Adaptive Biotechnologies for TCR sequencing. For most patients, high-throughput TCR-beta CDR3 sequencing of genomic DNA was performed by Adaptive Biotechnologies. From the authors' description of their analysis: TCR sequencing data for over 15 patients were retrieved from Adaptive's ImmunoSEQ software; three other patients were processed with MiXCR and VDJtools. To correct CD4 versus CD8 sorting errors, sequences present in both subsets at a frequency ratio below 5:1 were removed. CDR3 nucleotide sequences shared between donor and recipient were removed because their origin could not be assigned. To count as alloreactive, a clone needed at least 2-fold expansion over unstimulated cells and a minimum CFSE-low frequency of 0.002% (template counts) or 0.001% (read counts). Clones were considered mappable if detected in sequenced pre-transplant spleen, lymph node, or MLR CFSE-low populations of the donor or recipient. The cumulative frequency of alloreactive clones was calculated as a percentage of all sequences, weighted by copy number. TCRdb's version of the immuneACCESS table is confined to in-frame rearrangements and falls short of the full clone set. An unresolved V gene accounts for under half of the shortfall where checked; the remainder is of unknown origin. D and trimming were read from the DNA, whereas the V and J calls and clone size are those reported in that table. This sample has about 51,000 clones in its table, and around 92% of those were observed once. The biggest ten clones account for approximately 0.56% of the sample.

The label giving this sample's time point can be read as: cells obtained before transplantation from donor or recipient. CD3+CD4+ and CD3+CD8+ populations were FACS-sorted from unstimulated pre-transplant donor and recipient cells taken from spleen or lymph nodes. The source of this sequence is a human donor who was the organ donor for an intestinal transplant. The sample consisted of unstimulated CD4+ T cells sorted from spleen or lymph node cells, taken before transplant. The chain is made from TRBV5-1 and TRBJ2-7, with 7 bases matching TRBD2. The DNA reads as follows: TGCGCCAGCAGCTTGGAAAGCGGGACTTACGAGCAGTACTTC. Its coded protein is CASSLESGTYEQYF.